What follows are 9 T cell receptor beta chains derived from one specimen sequenced in a study of blood T cells in healthy people across ages (dated by TCRdb to between 2014 and 2016). The receptor library was made with 5' RACE. The reads were generated on an Illumina HiSeq 2500. A second about 7 to 11 cycle PCR used a sample-barcoded 5' primer and a J-beta primer mix. Clones were called with MiXCR by TCRdb after fastp trimmed the public reads at Q25, and only in-frame beta chains were retained. Rows matching on CDR3 protein sequence are summarized as one entry with the most common DNA and genes. This sample gives approximately 1,100,000 distinct CDR3 sequences in total; 40% to 50% of them show up just once. The top ten constitute approximately 20% of the sample. Material for sequencing was blood. These receptors were obtained from a woman aged 55-69 years in good health.

DNA for the CDR3: TGTGCCAGCAGCCGCACACTAGCGGGAGGTCTCTACAATGAGCAGTACTTC. Translated, it gives CASSRTLAGGLYNEQYF. The V and J genes are TRBV4-2 and TRBJ2-1; 12 bases are a match to TRBD2. The end of the DNA fits TRBJ2-7 better, so the J call may be wrong. Germline assignment: CDR1 LGHNA and CDR2 YNFKEQ. The CDR3 runs to 17 residues.

V and J are TRBV29-1 and TRBJ1-2; TRBD1 agrees at 8 bases. Unmatched junction bases numbered 0, after V lost 3 bases and J lost 3 bases. Germline V gives CDR1 SQVTM, CDR2 ANQGSEA. CDR3 length: 12 residues. The CDR3 DNA reads TGCAGCGTTGAGACAGGGGACTATGGCTACACCTTC. It is translated as CSVETGDYGYTF.

This clonotype was seen a few times. The chain couples TRBV7-2 to TRBJ2-3; 14 bases match TRBD2. The CDR3 spans 17 residues. With 5 bases clipped from V and 4 bases from J, the junction kept 8 bases outside the gene matches. Germline V gene lookup returns CDR1 SGHTA and CDR2 FQGNSA. The DNA of the CDR3 is TGTGCCAGCAGCCTCCGACTAGCGGGAGGGCCGGCAGATACGCAGTATTTT. Translating it yields CASSLRLAGGPADTQYF. Full variable domain (rest looked up from reference TRBV7-2 and TRBJ2-3): GAGVSQSPSNKVTEKGKDVELRCDPISGHTALYWYRQSLGQGLEFLIYFQGNSAPDKSGLPSDRFSAERTGGSVSTLTIQRTQQEDSAVYLCASSLRLAGGPADTQYFGPGTRLTVL.

This chain connects TRBV7-9 to TRBJ1-2, with TRBD1 matching 7 bases. There are 15 residues in the CDR3. Trimming removed 1 base from V and 4 bases from J; junction bases left unmatched: 6. CDR1 is SEHNR, CDR2 FQNEAQ, per germline (reference sequence). CDR3 region: CASSLGGGDLYGYTF. Here the CDR3 DNA reads TGTGCCAGCAGCTTAGGAGGGGGCGACCTCTATGGCTACACCTTC.

This clonotype was picked up a small number of times. V gene TRBV6-2 or TRBV6-3 combines with J gene TRBJ2-3; tentative D call: TRBD1 (5 bases). The CDR3 totals 14 residues. CDR1 is MNHEY, CDR2 SVGEGT, per germline. V lost 2 bases and J 4 bases, leaving 10 bases between the germline ends. In DNA, the CDR3 is TGTGCCAGCAGTTACGTGACAGTTGCAGATACGCAGTATTTT. The encoded protein is CASSYVTVADTQYF.

The J gene is TRBJ2-7, the V gene TRBV4-2; 7 bases agree with TRBD2. Trimming at V came to 0 bases and at J to 7 bases, leaving 12 bases not matched to a gene. This CDR3 is 16 amino acids long. Germline CDR1 is LGHNA and CDR2 is YNFKEQ. In DNA, the CDR3 is TGTGCCAGCAGCCAAGAGTGGCGGGAGAGGTACAATGAGCAGTACTTC. It codes for CASSQEWRERYNEQYF.

This sequence joins TRBV12-3 or TRBV12-4 and TRBJ2-3; D assignment may be TRBD1 or TRBD2 (5 bases each). CDR3 length: 17 residues. With 4 bases removed from V and 0 bases from J, the gap between germline ends came to 17 bases. Here the CDR3 reads CASSSPTGTLSTDTQYF. The DNA for the CDR3 is TGTGCCAGCAGTTCTCCCACGGGGACCCTCAGCACAGATACGCAGTATTTT.

This clonotype was seen only a few times. The genes are TRBV15 and TRBJ2-5; the D gene is possibly TRBD1 (6 bases). CDR1 and CDR2 from the germline V gene are LNHNV and YYDKDF (reference sequence). The CDR3 totals 15 residues. Trimming shortened V by 1 base and J by 0 bases, and 9 bases separated the two germline ends. The DNA of the CDR3 is TGTGCCACCAGCAGAGGAGGGGGAAACCAAGAGACCCAGTACTTC. It is translated as CATSRGGGNQETQYF.

The J gene is TRBJ1-1, the V gene TRBV6-5, with D possibly being TRBD1 (5 bases). Trimming shortened V by 6 bases and J by 8 bases, and 13 bases separated the two germline ends. Germline-derived CDR1 and CDR2 are MNHEY and SVGAGI. This CDR3 has 12 residues. The CDR3 sequence is CASSGPGTEAFF. In DNA, the CDR3 is TGTGCCAGCAGCGGACCTGGGACCGAAGCTTTCTTT.